The 11 T cell receptor beta chains given below trace back to one sample, sequenced in a study of beta chain features in type 1 diabetes. The study's findings and limits: TCRB CDR3s were moderately but significantly shorter in Type 1 diabetes patients in all four CD4+ subsets.

These receptors have no identified antigens. The authors reverse transcribed all of the isolated RNA, so sequencing captured expressed TCRB transcripts. The protocol was immunoSEQ multiplex PCR, while the TCRdb copy is restricted to in-frame clones and leaves out a portion. The sample holds 150,000 to 200,000 clones, around 63% seen once. The specimen was naive CD4+ T cells from blood. These receptors originate from a man between 25 and 39 years old with type 1 diabetes.

The chain carries TRBV29-1 and TRBJ1-2; D is perhaps TRBD1 (6 bases). V was clipped by 0 bases and J by 7 bases, with 12 bases between them. CDR1 is SQVTM, CDR2 ANQGSEA, per germline. CDR3 length: 13 amino acids. CDR3 in amino acids: CSVEDRRGSGYTF. DNA for the CDR3: TGCAGCGTTGAAGATCGCAGGGGTTCTGGCTACACCTTC. Based on the CDR3 plus reference TRBV29-1 and TRBJ1-2, the full variable domain is SAVISQKPSRDICQRGTSLTIQCQVDSQVTMMFWYRQQPGQSLTLIATANQGSEATYESGFVIDKFPISRPNLTFSTLTVSNMSPEDSSIYLCSVEDRRGSGYTFGSGTRLTVV.

The V and J genes are TRBV7-2 and TRBJ1-1, with 7 nucleotides matching TRBD1. The CDR3 sequence is 14 residues long. Germline-derived CDR1 and CDR2 are SGHTA and FQGNSA. V shed 5 bases and J 1 base; nucleotides not matched to a gene: 4. The CDR3 loop is CASSKDRQNTEAFF. CDR3 nucleotide sequence: TGTGCCAGCAGCAAGGACAGGCAGAACACTGAAGCTTTCTTT.

This chain's CDR3 is CASSVALDRAYEQYF. The CDR3 coding sequence is TGTGCCAGCAGCGTAGCTTTGGACAGGGCCTACGAGCAGTACTTC. The chain couples TRBV9 to TRBJ2-7, with 8 bases lining up with TRBD1. Germline lookup yields CDR1 SGDLS and CDR2 YYNGEE. The CDR3 sequence is 15 residues long. Trimming took 0 bases from V and 2 from J; bases not matched to a gene: 4.

This chain connects TRBV27 to TRBJ1-2; D remains ambiguous. Trimming removed 3 bases from V and 4 bases from J, with 9 bases in between. Per the germline V gene, CDR1 is MNHEY and CDR2 is SMNVEV (reference sequence). The CDR3 has 13 residues. CDR3 loop: CASSFRGGYGYTF. CDR3 bases: TGTGCCAGCAGTTTTCGGGGAGGCTATGGCTACACCTTC.

On this clone itself: Other DNA sequences within the sample encode an identical CDR3. J is TRBJ2-7 and V is TRBV20-1; D remains unclear. The germline V gene has CDR1 DFQATT and CDR2 SNEGSKA (reference sequence). The CDR3 consists of 10 residues. V was pared by 5 bases and J by 4 bases, with 6 bases between. Here the CDR3 DNA reads TGCAGTGCTGTATTTTACGAGCAGTACTTC. Encoded protein: CSAVFYEQYF.

This clone was seen a handful of times. This sequence joins TRBV7-2 and TRBJ2-3, with a weak D call TRBD2 (6 bases). V gave up 0 bases and J gave up 2 bases, with 9 bases separating them. The CDR3 loop spans 15 amino acids. Germline V gene lookup returns CDR1 SGHTA and CDR2 FQGNSA. The CDR3 spells CASSLASGFTDTQYF. CDR3 DNA: TGTGCCAGCAGCTTAGCGAGCGGGTTCACAGATACGCAGTATTTT. The variable domain in full, with the rest retrieved from reference TRBV7-2 and TRBJ2-3, is GAGVSQSPSNKVTEKGKDVELRCDPISGHTALYWYRQSLGQGLEFLIYFQGNSAPDKSGLPSDRFSAERTGGSVSTLTIQRTQQEDSAVYLCASSLASGFTDTQYFGPGTRLTVL.

The CDR3 is CAWRYPTVNQPQHF. The CDR3 nucleotides read TGTGCCTGGAGGTATCCCACAGTCAATCAGCCCCAGCATTTT. The rearrangement links TRBV30 to TRBJ1-5; D call uncertain. CDR3 length equals 14 residues. Germline loops: CDR1 GTSNPN, CDR2 SVGIG (reference sequence). The V gene lost 3 bases and the J gene lost 3 bases, with 12 bases spanning the gap.

This chain connects TRBV6-5 to TRBJ2-3, with 8 bases identical to TRBD2. J lost 6 bases, V lost 2 bases, and 4 bases had no gene match. This CDR3 contains 14 residues. Per germline, CDR1 MNHEY and CDR2 SVGAGI. The CDR3 DNA reads TGTGCCAGCAGTTACGGGACTAGATGGGATACGCAGTATTTT. It is translated as CASSYGTRWDTQYF.

The chain joins TRBV4-3 to TRBJ1-5, with D perhaps matching TRBD1 (6 bases). This CDR3 is 14 amino acids long. V shed 0 bases and J shed 6 bases, with 9 bases lying between them. Germline loops: CDR1 LGHNA, CDR2 YSLEER. The CDR3 spells CASSQEQGSQPQHF. DNA of the CDR3: TGCGCCAGCAGCCAAGAACAGGGTAGTCAGCCCCAGCATTTT.

The chain joins TRBV29-1 to TRBJ1-1, with 9 bases that match TRBD1. With V trimmed by 3 bases and J by 4 bases, 3 bases remained unmatched. Germline lookup yields CDR1 SQVTM and CDR2 ANQGSEA. This CDR3 is built from 13 residues. Here the CDR3 DNA reads TGCAGCGTTGATCTGACAGGGGGCACTGAAGCTTTCTTT. As protein: CSVDLTGGTEAFF.

This chain joins TRBV27 and TRBJ1-2; 7 bases align to TRBD1. The V segment lost 3 bases and the J segment 3 bases; nucleotides outside the gene matches: 1. The CDR3 has 13 amino acids. Germline CDR1 reads MNHEY; CDR2 reads SMNVEV (reference sequence). The CDR3 coding sequence is TGTGCCAGCAGTTTGGGACAGTACTATGGCTACACCTTC. It codes for CASSLGQYYGYTF.